This TCR beta chain is from a study of CD8 T cells in Susac syndrome. V shed 6 bases and J shed 5 bases, with 13 bases lying between them. The CDR3 totals 12 residues. Germline CDR1 is SQVTM and CDR2 is ANQGSEA. Reverse transcription of 0.5 to 1 ug RNA was performed with random hexamers. The authors amplified TCR beta CDR3 across 54 Vbeta and 13 Jbeta using immunoSEQ multiplex PCR. Via MiXCR, TCRdb re-called the immunoSEQ multiplex PCR reads, giving one row per CDR3 protein. The table lists around 79,000 distinct CDR3 sequences, over 85% of them singletons. Sample: CD8+ T cells from PBMCs. The clonotype was recovered from a human donor with multiple sclerosis. The chain joins TRBV29-1 to TRBJ1-1, with a weak D call TRBD1 (5 bases). CDR3 in DNA: TGCAGCGTCTTTCATGGGGGGACTGAAGCTTTCTTT. This gives the protein CSVFHGGTEAFF.